The rows below give T cell receptor beta chains drawn from one sample of a study of T cell responses to AZD1222 COVID-19 vaccine. Here immunoSEQ multiplex PCR was the method, and the copy in TCRdb shows in-frame clones only, minus some. The sample holds more than 85,000 clones, 89% seen once. The sequences come from peripheral blood, collected 28 days after the second AZD1222 dose. Receptors originate from an adult who received the AZD1222 COVID-19 vaccine. Each CDR3 is given with its conserved first and last residue. The D gene is left open where the match is weak. Rows give clone size only sometimes, using once, few, many, or a class for an expanded clone.

TRBJ1-1	TRBV30	NA	NA	TGTGCCTGGACCCTTCAACTTCCGGGCACTGAAGCTTTCTTT	CAWTLQLPGTEAFF
TRBJ2-2	TRBV6-5	NA	NA	TGTGCCAGCACCTCCGGGACATTATACACCGGGGAGCTGTTTTTT	CASTSGTLYTGELFF
TRBJ1-2	TRBV5-1	NA	NA	TGCGCCAGCAGACCCTCTACAGGGTTGGGCGGCTACACCTTC	CASRPSTGLGGYTF
TRBJ2-1	TRBV19	TRBD2	NA	TGTGCCAGTAGTCCCCTAGCGGGAGTCTACAATGAGCAGTTCTTC	CASSPLAGVYNEQFF
TRBJ2-2	TRBV29-1	TRBD1	NA	TGCAGCGCCTCGCGACAGGGGGCCGTCACCGGGGAGCTGTTTTTT	CSASRQGAVTGELFF
TRBJ1-5	TRBV28	NA	few	TGTGCCAGCACTAGTTATTGGGGGAGGGAGTCGGGTCAGCCCCAGCATTTT	CASTSYWGRESGQPQHF
TRBJ2-7	TRBV28	NA	NA	TGTGCCAGCAGTTTGGGGAGCATCCCCTACGAGCAGTACTTC	CASSLGSIPYEQYF
TRBJ2-3	TRBV30	TRBD2	NA	TGTGCCTGGACCCGTGGCGGGAGTGGAGATACGCAGTATTTT	CAWTRGGSGDTQYF
TRBJ2-7	TRBV15	TRBD1	once	TGTGCCGCCACTCGGGACAGGGGCAACGAGCAGTACTTC	CAATRDRGNEQYF
TRBJ2-1	TRBV4-2	NA	NA	TGTGCCAGCAGCCAGGCGAAGGGGGTCAATGAGCAGTTCTTC	CASSQAKGVNEQFF
TRBJ2-1	TRBV7-8	NA	NA	TGTGCCAGCAGCTTAGCTAGGTGGACTGGACAGGGAGGGAATGAGCAGTTCTTC	CASSLARWTGQGGNEQFF
TRBJ2-7	TRBV18	TRBD2	NA	TGTGCCAGCAAAGGGACTACCACGCGGGAGCAGTACTTC	CASKGTTTREQYF
TRBJ1-4	TRBV18	TRBD1	NA	TGTGCCAGCTCACCCCCAAACAGGGGAGGGAATGAAAAACTGTTTTTT	CASSPPNRGGNEKLFF
TRBJ2-5	TRBV5-4	TRBD1	NA	TGTGCCAGCAGCGACAGGGGTAAAGAGACCCAGTACTTC	CASSDRGKETQYF
TRBJ1-2	TRBV27	NA	NA	TGTGCCAGCAGTTTATCGCCGGGGATCCTCTACACCTTC	CASSLSPGILYTF
TRBJ1-2	TRBV4-2	NA	NA	TGTGCCAGCAGCCAAGCTATGGAACGGATCTATGGCTACACCTTC	CASSQAMERIYGYTF
TRBJ2-7	TRBV2	NA	NA	TGTGCCAGCAGTGAGGGGACGACAGCCCTCGCGCAGTACTTC	CASSEGTTALAQYF
TRBJ1-1	TRBV9	TRBD1	NA	TGTGCCAGCAGCACTGGACAGGGGAACACTGAAGCTTTCTTT	CASSTGQGNTEAFF
TRBJ2-1	TRBV28	TRBD2	NA	TGTGCCAGCAGACCGGGACTAGCGGCCTTATACAATGAGCAGTTCTTC	CASRPGLAALYNEQFF
TRBJ1-5	TRBV5-4	NA	NA	TGTGCCAGCAGCTTGGGTCCCGACAGGAGCAATCAGCCCCAGCATTTT	CASSLGPDRSNQPQHF
TRBJ2-5	TRBV2	NA	NA	TGTGCCAGCAGACCGGACTACCCCACAGGAGGGACCCAGTACTTC	CASRPDYPTGGTQYF
TRBJ1-2	TRBV7-6	TRBD1	NA	TGTGCCAGCAGCCCGCGACAGGGGTCGAACTATGGCTACACCTTC	CASSPRQGSNYGYTF
TRBJ1-5	TRBV24-1	TRBD1	once	TGTGCCACCGGAGGGACAGGTGTAAATCAGCCCCAGCATTTT	CATGGTGVNQPQHF
TRBJ1-6	TRBV14	NA	once	TGTGCCAGCAGCCAAGAAACGTCGAATTCACCCCTCCACTTT	CASSQETSNSPLHF